This TCR beta chain was obtained from a study of response to subunit inactivated influenza vaccine. General study results and limits: The authors put forward the suggestion that each seasonal influenza vaccination may bring in only a limited number of new T cells.

This clonotype occurred a few times. Antigen: not known. TCRdb analysed the RT-PCR reads with MiXCR anew, one entry per CDR3 protein. The sample holds 250,000 to 350,000 distinct CDR3 sequences, 20% to 25% seen once. The CDR3 has 12 residues. Germline V gene data show CDR1 as SQVTM and CDR2 as ANQGSEA. The V and J ends lost 0 bases and 6 bases respectively, with 8 bases between them. V gene TRBV29-1 combines with J gene TRBJ1-2; D is undetermined. This specimen was PBMCs from blood, taken about 20 months after vaccination. This clonotype was sampled from a man aged 45 to 70 who received an inactivated influenza vaccine. The CDR3 DNA reads TGCAGCGTTGAAGAGGGTCACAATGGCTACACCTTC. Translated, it gives CSVEEGHNGYTF.